This T cell receptor beta chain was sequenced during a study of patients and donors after allogeneic stem cell transplantation. TCRdb itself ran the RT-PCR reads through MiXCR, one entry per CDR3 protein. The table lists some 230,000 distinct CDR3 sequences, about 14% of them singletons. This clonotype was seen more than once but under ten times. CDR3 size: 12 residues. CDR1 is LGHDT and CDR2 is YNNKEL in the germline V gene (reference sequence). The V and J ends lost 3 bases and 2 bases respectively, with 5 bases between them. The J gene is TRBJ2-7, the V gene TRBV3-1; no definite D call. The sample taken for sequencing was blood, either unsorted or a sorted T cell fraction (not recorded which). This sequence was found in a human donor who was either an allogeneic HSCT recipient or a stem cell or donor lymphocyte infusion donor (not recorded which). It is not recorded whose cells these are; they may come from a transplant donor. CDR3 residues: CASSQSTYEQYF. In DNA, the CDR3 is TGTGCCAGCAGCCAGTCGACCTACGAGCAGTACTTC.